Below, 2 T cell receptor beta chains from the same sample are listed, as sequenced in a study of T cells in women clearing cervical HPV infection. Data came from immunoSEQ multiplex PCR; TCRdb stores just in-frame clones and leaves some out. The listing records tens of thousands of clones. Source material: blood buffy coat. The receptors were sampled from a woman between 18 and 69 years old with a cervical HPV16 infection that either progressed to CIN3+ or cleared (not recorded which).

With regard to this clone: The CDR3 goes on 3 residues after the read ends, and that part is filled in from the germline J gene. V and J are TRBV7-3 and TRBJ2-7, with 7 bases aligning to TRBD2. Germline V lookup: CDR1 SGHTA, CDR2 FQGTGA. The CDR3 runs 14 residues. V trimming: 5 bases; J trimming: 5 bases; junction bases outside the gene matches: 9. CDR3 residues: CASSDQAGVHEQYF. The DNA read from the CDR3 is TGTGCCAGCAGCGACCAGGCGGGGGTCCACGAG.

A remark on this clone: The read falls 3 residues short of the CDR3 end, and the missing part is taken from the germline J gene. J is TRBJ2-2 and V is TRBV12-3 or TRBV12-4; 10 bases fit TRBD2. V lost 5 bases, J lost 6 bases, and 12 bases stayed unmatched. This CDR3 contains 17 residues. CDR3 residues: CASSTPMLAGVAGELFF. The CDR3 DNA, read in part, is TGTGCCAGCAGTACCCCCATGCTAGCGGGAGTGGCCGGGGAG.